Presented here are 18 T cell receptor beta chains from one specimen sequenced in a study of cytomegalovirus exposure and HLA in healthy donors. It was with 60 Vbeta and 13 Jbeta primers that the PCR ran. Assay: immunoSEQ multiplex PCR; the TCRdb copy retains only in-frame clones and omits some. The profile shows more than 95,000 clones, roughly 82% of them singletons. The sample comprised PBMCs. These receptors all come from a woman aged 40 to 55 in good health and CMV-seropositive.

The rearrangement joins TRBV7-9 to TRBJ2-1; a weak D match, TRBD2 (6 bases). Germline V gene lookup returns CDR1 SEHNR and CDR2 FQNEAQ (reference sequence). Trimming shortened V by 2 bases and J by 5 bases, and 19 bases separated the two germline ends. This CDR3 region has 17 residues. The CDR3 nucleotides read TGTGCCAGCAGCTTATTGAGTCGAGCGGGCTTTAACAATGAGCAGTTCTTC. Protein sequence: CASSLLSRAGFNNEQFF.

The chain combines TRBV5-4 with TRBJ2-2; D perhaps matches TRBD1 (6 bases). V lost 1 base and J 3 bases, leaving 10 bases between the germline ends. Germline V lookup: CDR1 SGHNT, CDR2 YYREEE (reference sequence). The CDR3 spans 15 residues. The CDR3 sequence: CASSLQGIDTGELFF. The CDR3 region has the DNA TGTGCCAGCAGCTTGCAGGGGATCGACACCGGGGAGCTGTTTTTT. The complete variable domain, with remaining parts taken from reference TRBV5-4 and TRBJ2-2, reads ETGVTQSPTHLIKTRGQQVTLRCSSQSGHNTVSWYQQALGQGPQFIFQYYREEENGRGNFPPRFSGLQFPNYSSELNVNALELDDSALYLCASSLQGIDTGELFFGEGSRLTVL.

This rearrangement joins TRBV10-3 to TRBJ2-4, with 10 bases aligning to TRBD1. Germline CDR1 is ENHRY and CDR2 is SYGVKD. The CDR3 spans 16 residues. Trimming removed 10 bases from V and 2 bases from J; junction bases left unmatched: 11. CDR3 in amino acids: CATIPGQGLPKNIQYF. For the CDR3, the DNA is TGTGCCACTATTCCGGGACAGGGGCTACCCAAAAACATTCAGTACTTC.

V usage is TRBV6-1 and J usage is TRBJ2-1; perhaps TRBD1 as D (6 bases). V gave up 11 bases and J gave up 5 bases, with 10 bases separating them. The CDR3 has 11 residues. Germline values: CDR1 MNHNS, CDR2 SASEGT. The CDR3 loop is CAGRDNNEQFF. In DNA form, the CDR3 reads TGTGCCGGTCGGGACAACAATGAGCAGTTCTTC.

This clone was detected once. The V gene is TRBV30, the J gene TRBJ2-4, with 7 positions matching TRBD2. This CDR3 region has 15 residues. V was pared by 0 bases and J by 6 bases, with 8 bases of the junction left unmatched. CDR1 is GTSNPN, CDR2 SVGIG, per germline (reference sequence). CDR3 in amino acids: CAWSVRGGSLNIQYF. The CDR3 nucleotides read TGTGCCTGGAGTGTACGGGGAGGGTCGTTAAACATTCAGTACTTC.

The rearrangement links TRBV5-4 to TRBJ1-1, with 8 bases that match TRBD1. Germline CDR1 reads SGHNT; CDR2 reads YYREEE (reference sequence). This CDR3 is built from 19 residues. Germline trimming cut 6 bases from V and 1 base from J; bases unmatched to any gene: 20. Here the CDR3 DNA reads TGTGCCAGCATCCCGGGGGGTCAATTAACCGGGACAGGGAACACTGAAGCTTTCTTT. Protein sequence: CASIPGGQLTGTGNTEAFF.

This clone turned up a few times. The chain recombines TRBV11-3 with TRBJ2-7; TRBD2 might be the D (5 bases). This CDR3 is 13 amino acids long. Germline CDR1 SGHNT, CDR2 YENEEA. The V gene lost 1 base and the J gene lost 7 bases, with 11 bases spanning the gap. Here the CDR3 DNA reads TGTGCCAGCAGCTTAGGGCCTTCGGGGGAGCAGTACTTC. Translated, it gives CASSLGPSGEQYF. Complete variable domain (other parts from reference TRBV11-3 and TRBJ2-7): EAGVVQSPRYKIIEKKQPVAFWCNPISGHNTLYWYLQNLGQGPELLIRYENEEAVDDSQLPKDRFSAERLKGVDSTLKIQPAELGDSAVYLCASSLGPSGEQYFGPGTRLTVT.

CDR3 DNA: TGCGCCAGCAGCTTAGGCAGGGGTGAAGATGGCTACACCTTC. Its protein product is CASSLGRGEDGYTF. The chain carries TRBV5-1 and TRBJ1-2; D may be TRBD1 (6 bases). The germline V gene encodes CDR1 SGHRS and CDR2 YFSETQ. With 2 bases removed from V and 6 bases from J, the gap between germline ends came to 14 bases. The CDR3 runs to 14 residues.

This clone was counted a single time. The CDR3 DNA sequence: TGTGCCAGCAGCCCTAGGACGGGGTTGCCCTCTGGGGCCAACGTCCTGACTTTC. Translated: CASSPRTGLPSGANVLTF. The chain employs TRBV7-8 and TRBJ2-6; D may be TRBD2 (5 bases). With 5 bases removed from V and 0 bases from J, the gap between germline ends came to 17 bases. The germline V gene encodes CDR1 SGHVS and CDR2 FQNEAQ. There are 18 residues in the CDR3.

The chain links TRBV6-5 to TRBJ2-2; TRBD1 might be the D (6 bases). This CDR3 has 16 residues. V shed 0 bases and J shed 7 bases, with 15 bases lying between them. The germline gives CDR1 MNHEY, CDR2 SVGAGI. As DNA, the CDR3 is TGTGCCAGCAGTTACTCGCCCCAGGGGCGGAGCGGGGAGCTGTTTTTT. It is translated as CASSYSPQGRSGELFF.

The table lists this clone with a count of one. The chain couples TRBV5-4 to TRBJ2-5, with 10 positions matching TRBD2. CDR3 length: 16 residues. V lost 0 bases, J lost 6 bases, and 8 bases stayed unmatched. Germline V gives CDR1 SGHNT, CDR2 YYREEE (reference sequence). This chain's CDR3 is CASSLAGASGSQTQYF. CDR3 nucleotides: TGTGCCAGCAGCTTGGCAGGGGCTAGCGGGAGTCAGACCCAGTACTTC.

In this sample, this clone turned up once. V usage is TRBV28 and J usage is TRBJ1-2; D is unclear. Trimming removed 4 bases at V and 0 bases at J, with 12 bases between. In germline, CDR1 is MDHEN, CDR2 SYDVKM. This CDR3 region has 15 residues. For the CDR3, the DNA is TGTGCCAGCAGTTCGAACGGACTGACTAACTATGGCTACACCTTC. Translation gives CASSSNGLTNYGYTF.

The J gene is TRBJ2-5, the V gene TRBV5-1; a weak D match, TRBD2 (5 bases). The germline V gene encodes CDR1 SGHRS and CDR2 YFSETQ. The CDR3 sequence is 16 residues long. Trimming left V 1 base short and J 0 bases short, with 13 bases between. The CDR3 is CASSLPGTIYQETQYF. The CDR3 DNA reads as TGCGCCAGCAGCTTGCCGGGAACTATATACCAAGAGACCCAGTACTTC.

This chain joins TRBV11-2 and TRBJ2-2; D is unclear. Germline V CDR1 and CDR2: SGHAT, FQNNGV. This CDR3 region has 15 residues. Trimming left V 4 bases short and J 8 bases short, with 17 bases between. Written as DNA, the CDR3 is TGTGCCAGCAGCTCCCTAGGCATATTGGCTGGGGAGCTGTTTTTT. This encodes CASSSLGILAGELFF.

In DNA form, the CDR3 reads TGCAGCGTCGCTATGGGGACTAGCGGGAGAACAGATACGCAGTATTTT. This sequence encodes CSVAMGTSGRTDTQYF. The chain carries TRBV29-1 and TRBJ2-3, with 14 bases lining up with TRBD2. In germline, CDR1 is SQVTM, CDR2 ANQGSEA. The trim removed 6 bases at V and 3 bases at J, leaving 8 bases unmatched. This CDR3 region has 16 residues.

The CDR3 region is CASRPRGQVANEQFF. The DNA of the CDR3 is TGTGCCAGCAGACCCCGGGGACAGGTGGCCAATGAGCAGTTCTTC. The chain couples TRBV6-5 to TRBJ2-1, with 8 nucleotides matching TRBD1. CDR1 and CDR2 (germline): MNHEY, SVGAGI. The CDR3 is 15 amino acids. The junction had 10 bases not matched to a gene; V was cut back by 6 bases and J by 6 bases.

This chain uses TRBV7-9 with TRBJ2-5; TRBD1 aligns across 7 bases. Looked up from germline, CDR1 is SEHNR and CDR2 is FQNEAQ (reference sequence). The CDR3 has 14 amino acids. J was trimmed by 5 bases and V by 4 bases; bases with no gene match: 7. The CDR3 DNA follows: TGTGCCAGCAGCTACACGACAGGGCAGGAGACCCAGTACTTC. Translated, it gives CASSYTTGQETQYF.

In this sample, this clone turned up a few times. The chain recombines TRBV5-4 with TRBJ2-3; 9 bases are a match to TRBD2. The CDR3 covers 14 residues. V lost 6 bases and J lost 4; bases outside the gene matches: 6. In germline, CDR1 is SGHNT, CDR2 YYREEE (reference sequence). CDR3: CASTGRGGPDTQYF. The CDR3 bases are TGTGCCAGCACTGGGCGGGGGGGCCCAGATACGCAGTATTTT.